A selection of T cell receptor beta chains follows, all from one sample in a study of metastatic and nonmetastatic thyroid tumors. TCRdb reanalyzed the PCR reads with MiXCR. The sample has tens of thousands of clones; 15% to 19% are singletons. Sequencing was done on a sample of blood. Source of these receptors: a female donor with papillary thyroid cancer or a benign thyroid nodule (not recorded which). Some clones in this sample may be carry-over from other donors' samples. Both conserved end residues are part of each CDR3. A D gene is named only where the DNA matches it firmly. Clone size is given for some rows only: seen once, a few or many times, or a class if the clone is expanded.

J | D | size | V | CDR3 | DNA
TRBJ2-4 | TRBD2 | many | TRBV28 | CASSFSGIWYF | TGTGCCAGCAGTTTTAGCGGGATATGGTACTTC
TRBJ1-1 | NA | many | TRBV10-3 | CAISEWHLNTEAFF | TGTGCCATCAGTGAGTGGCACCTGAACACTGAAGCTTTCTTT
TRBJ1-6 | TRBD1 | many | TRBV6-1 | CASSTAGTGDSPLHF | TGTGCCAGCAGTACCGCCGGGACAGGAGATTCACCCCTCCACTTT
TRBJ1-1 | NA | many | TRBV27 | CASSLNMNTEAFF | TGTGCCAGCAGTTTGAATATGAACACTGAAGCTTTCTTT
TRBJ2-3 | TRBD2 | many | TRBV19 | CASSRLAGFPTDTQYF | TGTGCCAGTAGTAGACTAGCGGGCTTCCCTACAGATACGCAGTATTTT
TRBJ2-2 | NA | few | TRBV6-1 | CASSEGDAGELFF | TGTGCCAGCAGTGAAGGGGATGCTGGGGAGCTGTTTTTT
TRBJ1-5 | TRBD1 | many | TRBV28 | CASRTGQGNQPQHF | TGTGCCAGCAGGACCGGACAGGGGAATCAGCCCCAGCATTTT
TRBJ2-3 | NA | many | TRBV25-1 | CASSRWGGTDTQYF | TGTGCCAGTTCCCGGTGGGGGGGCACAGATACGCAGTATTTT
TRBJ2-7 | NA | NA | TRBV20-1 | CSASQLRGLVTYDQYF | TGCAGTGCATCCCAGCTTAGGGGACTGGTGACCTACGATCAGTACTTT
TRBJ1-2 | NA | NA | TRBV27 | CASSLRENYGYTF | TGTGCCAGCAGTTTAAGAGAAAACTATGGCTACACCTTC
TRBJ2-7 | TRBD1 | many | TRBV20-1 | CSARHRGRGDEQYF | TGCAGTGCCCGACACAGGGGGCGAGGCGACGAGCAGTACTTC
TRBJ2-3 | TRBD2 | many | TRBV9 | CASSVYAGDDTDTQYF | TGTGCCAGCAGCGTTTATGCGGGAGACGACACAGATACGCAGTATTTT
TRBJ2-1 | TRBD2 | many | TRBV12-3/TRBV12-4 | CASSPPASGHPYNEQFF | TGTGCCAGCAGTCCCCCCGCTAGCGGACACCCCTACAATGAGCAGTTCTTC
TRBJ2-7 | TRBD2 | NA | TRBV6-4 | CASSYSGLAGGYEQYF | TGTGCCAGCAGTTACTCGGGACTAGCGGGAGGGTACGAGCAGTACTTC
TRBJ2-5 | NA | many | TRBV7-9 | CASSSGTTETQYF | TGTGCCAGCAGTTCCGGGACAACCGAGACCCAGTACTTC
TRBJ2-2 | NA | few | TRBV2 | CASTGQNTGELFF | TGTGCCAGCACTGGGCAGAACACCGGGGAGCTGTTTTTT
TRBJ2-2 | NA | many | TRBV24-1 | CATSDSLTGLTGELFF | TGTGCCACCAGTGATTCCTTGACGGGTCTCACCGGGGAGCTGTTTTTT
TRBJ2-1 | NA | many | TRBV5-8 | CASSLHRSNEQFF | TGTGCCAGCAGCTTGCACAGGTCCAATGAGCAGTTCTTC
TRBJ2-7 | TRBD1 | many | TRBV12-3/TRBV12-4 | CASNRDSSYEQYF | TGTGCCAGTAACCGGGACAGCTCCTACGAGCAGTACTTC
TRBJ2-5 | NA | many | TRBV3-1 | CASSQDLQVRKTQYF | TGTGCCAGCAGCCAAGATCTTCAGGTCCGAAAGACCCAGTACTTC
TRBJ2-1 | NA | many | TRBV11-3 | CASSATRSSYNEQFF | TGTGCCAGCAGCGCAACTAGGAGCTCCTACAATGAGCAGTTCTTC
TRBJ1-1 | NA | many | TRBV20-1 | CRPLPSEAFF | TGCAGGCCCCTCCCGTCAGAAGCTTTCTTT
TRBJ2-4 | TRBD2 | many | TRBV3-1 | CASSQGSSGIGKNIQYF | TGTGCCAGCAGCCAAGGTTCTAGCGGGATCGGCAAAAACATTCAGTACTTC
TRBJ1-6 | NA | many | TRBV6-2/TRBV6-3 | CASSSVRQSPLHF | TGTGCCAGCAGCTCGGTCCGACAGTCACCCCTCCACTTT
TRBJ2-3 | NA | few | TRBV6-1 | CASTRTGVDTQYF | TGTGCCAGCACCCGGACGGGGGTAGATACGCAGTATTTT
TRBJ1-5 | NA | NA | TRBV30 | CAWGVGNQPQHF | TGTGCCTGGGGAGTGGGCAATCAGCCCCAGCATTTT
TRBJ1-3 | TRBD1 | many | TRBV28 | CASSLKDRVGNTIYF | TGTGCCAGCAGTCTAAAAGACAGGGTAGGAAACACCATATATTTT
TRBJ2-6 | NA | many | TRBV7-9 | CASSPSPAGANVLTF | TGTGCCAGCAGCCCGTCCCCGGCTGGGGCCAACGTCCTGACTTTC
TRBJ2-5 | TRBD2 | many | TRBV11-2 | CASSLETSGKQYF | TGTGCCAGCAGCTTAGAGACTAGCGGGAAGCAGTACTTC
TRBJ2-7 | NA | many | TRBV19 | CASSFAGSTYEQYF | TGTGCCAGTAGTTTCGCTGGCAGTACCTACGAGCAGTACTTC
TRBJ2-7 | NA | many | TRBV11-1 | CASSRPGAYEQYF | TGTGCCAGCAGCCGCCCAGGGGCCTACGAGCAGTACTTC
TRBJ1-2 | NA | NA | TRBV28 | CASSFAPVYGYTF | TGTGCCAGCAGTTTTGCTCCAGTCTATGGCTACACCTTC
TRBJ2-1 | NA | NA | TRBV3-1 | CASSQRDRLDDEQFF | TGTGCCAGCAGCCAAAGGGACCGACTAGACGATGAGCAGTTCTTC
TRBJ1-5 | NA | many | TRBV5-1 | CASSPTGNQPQHF | TGCGCCAGCAGCCCGACGGGAAATCAGCCCCAGCATTTT
TRBJ2-7 | TRBD2 | many | TRBV12-5 | CASGQVAGGPYEQYF | TGTGCTAGTGGTCAAGTAGCGGGAGGGCCTTACGAGCAGTACTTC
TRBJ2-3 | TRBD2 | many | TRBV28 | CASSSPDREVSDTQYF | TGTGCCAGCAGTTCCCCCGACCGGGAGGTCTCAGATACGCAGTATTTT
TRBJ2-1 | NA | many | TRBV6-1 | CASRRITGGSYNEQFF | TGTGCCAGCAGGAGGATAACTGGGGGCTCCTACAATGAGCAGTTCTTC
TRBJ2-2 | NA | NA | TRBV4-2 | CASSQPTGELFF | TGTGCCAGCAGCCAGCCCACCGGGGAGCTGTTTTTT
TRBJ1-1 | NA | NA | TRBV3-1 | CASSPGGLNTEAFF | TGTGCCAGCAGCCCGGGGGGGTTGAACACTGAAGCTTTCTTT
TRBJ2-1 | TRBD1 | many | TRBV4-1 | CASSQETGSYNEQFF | TGCGCCAGCAGCCAGGAGACAGGGTCCTACAATGAGCAGTTCTTC
TRBJ2-7 | TRBD1 | many | TRBV20-1 | CSARLGGLYEQYF | TGCAGTGCTAGGTTAGGGGGCCTCTACGAGCAGTACTTC
TRBJ2-5 | TRBD1 | many | TRBV2 | CASSEARTGALRETQYF | TGTGCCAGCAGTGAAGCGAGGACAGGGGCGTTGAGAGAGACCCAGTACTTC